The 21 T cell receptor beta chains presented below share a single source sample, sequenced in a study of monozygotic twins with inflammatory bowel disease. From the 5' RACE reads, TCRdb lists one entry per CDR3 protein and no DNA. The table for this sample gives around 450,000 distinct CDR3 sequences. The sample consisted of blood. The receptors originated from a human donor with ulcerative colitis or Crohn's disease, or a healthy co-twin of an affected twin (not recorded which).

V is TRBV28 and J is TRBJ2-1; TCRdb selects TRBD1, and the lack of DNA leaves this call unchecked. The CDR3 covers 14 residues. Germline CDR1 reads MDHEN; CDR2 reads SYDVKM. CDR3: CASNYPRDHNEQFF.

The rearrangement links TRBV7-6 to TRBJ1-1; TCRdb designates TRBD1, a call that cannot be tested without DNA. The CDR3 spans 15 residues. Germline CDR1 reads SGHVS; CDR2 reads FNYEAQ. CDR3 sequence: CGSSSTSQGYTEAFF.

The chain is built from TRBV7-8 and TRBJ1-5. The CDR3 is 13 residues long. The germline V gene has CDR1 SGHVS and CDR2 FQNEAQ. The CDR3 sequence is CASSTQDIQPQHF.

CDR3 residues: CASSLRQELDTQYF. V gene TRBV5-1 combines with J gene TRBJ2-3; no DNA is available, so the TRBD1 call from TCRdb remains unchecked. This CDR3 has 14 residues. Per germline, CDR1 SGHRS and CDR2 YFSETQ. Variable domain in full (rest from reference TRBV5-1 and TRBJ2-3): KAGVTQTPRYLIKTRGQQVTLSCSPISGHRSVSWYQQTPGQGLQFLFEYFSETQRNKGNFPGRFSGRQFSNSRSEMNVSTLELGDSALYLCASSLRQELDTQYFGPGTRLTVL.

The CDR3 loop reads CASSLASGRQTGELFF. The gene calls are TRBV5-1 and TRBJ2-2; lacking DNA, the TRBD1 call made by TCRdb goes unchecked. This CDR3 has 16 amino acids. The germline CDR1 and CDR2 sequences are SGHRS and YFSETQ.

The chain has TRBV7-2 and TRBJ2-2; TCRdb proposes TRBD2, but this gene call is untestable without DNA. The CDR3 is 15 residues long. From germline, CDR1 is SGHTA and CDR2 FQGNSA. The CDR3 is CASSSGGLGTGELFF.

The genes are TRBV24-1 and TRBJ2-7; as DNA is missing, the TRBD1 call by TCRdb cannot be tested. Germline CDR1 reads KGHDR; CDR2 reads SFDVKD. This CDR3 spans 17 amino acids. The chain's CDR3 is CATSDFNRTGVVDEQYF.

The genes are TRBV20-1 and TRBJ2-2. CDR1 DFQATT and CDR2 SNEGSKA come from the germline V gene (reference sequence). This CDR3 has 15 amino acids. This CDR3 is CSARDLGRYTGELFF.

The gene calls are TRBV5-1 and TRBJ2-3; TCRdb picks TRBD1, but there is no DNA to check that call. CDR1 is SGHRS, CDR2 YFSETQ, per germline. The CDR3 spans 14 residues. CDR3 region: CASSFGRGSDTQYF.

V is TRBV14 and J is TRBJ2-1; TCRdb's D call, TRBD2, is unchecked because there is no DNA. The CDR3 runs to 14 residues. Germline V CDR1 and CDR2: SGHDN, FVKESK. The CDR3 loop reads CASSQRLAVDEQFF.

The V gene is TRBV5-1, the J gene TRBJ1-1. CDR1 and CDR2 (germline): SGHRS, YFSETQ. The CDR3 loop spans 15 amino acids. CDR3 sequence reads: CASSSFVVQLDEAFF.

The V call is TRBV7-8, the J call TRBJ2-5; the TRBD1 assignment by TCRdb is unverifiable without DNA. CDR1 SGHVS and CDR2 FQNEAQ come from the germline V gene. The CDR3 runs 16 residues. The CDR3: CASSLPYRESRETQYF.

V is TRBV2 and J is TRBJ2-3; TCRdb reports TRBD1, a call that lacks DNA to check it against. This CDR3 is built from 14 residues. Germline loops: CDR1 SNHLY, CDR2 FYNNEI. The CDR3: CASSEGGSTDTQYF.

The rearrangement links TRBV4-2 to TRBJ1-5; there is no DNA to check the TCRdb D call of TRBD1. Germline V lookup: CDR1 LGHNA, CDR2 YNFKEQ. The CDR3 is made up of 14 amino acids. The CDR3 sequence is CASSPNEGNQPQHF.

V gene TRBV6-5 combines with J gene TRBJ2-7; TCRdb's D call of TRBD2 is untestable without DNA. In germline, CDR1 is MNHEY, CDR2 SVGAGI. This CDR3 is 15 amino acids long. CDR3 amino acids: CASSYSGGLSYEQYF.

This rearrangement joins TRBV27 to TRBJ2-2; TCRdb gives TRBD1 as the D gene, but with no DNA this cannot be confirmed. This CDR3 contains 16 residues. Germline-derived CDR1 and CDR2 are MNHEY and SMNVEV (reference sequence). This CDR3 reads CASSLRQARNTGELFF.

This chain connects TRBV24-1 to TRBJ2-5; no DNA is available, so the TRBD1 call from TCRdb remains unchecked. In germline, CDR1 is KGHDR, CDR2 SFDVKD. The CDR3 covers 15 residues. CDR3 amino acids: CATSDMTGSGETQYF.

The rearrangement joins TRBV6-1 to TRBJ1-5; TCRdb's assignment of TRBD1 cannot be checked, as there is no DNA. CDR3 length equals 16 residues. CDR1 MNHNS and CDR2 SASEGT come from the germline V gene. This chain's CDR3 is CASSEDRVYSNQPQHF.

The CDR3 is CASSERGTLQFF. The J gene is TRBJ2-1, the V gene TRBV2; TCRdb's assignment of TRBD1 cannot be checked, as there is no DNA. Germline V gene sequence: CDR1 SNHLY, CDR2 FYNNEI. The CDR3 extends over 12 amino acids.

The V call is TRBV7-9, the J call TRBJ2-2. The CDR3 runs 13 residues. Germline-derived CDR1 and CDR2 are SEHNR and FQNEAQ (reference sequence). The CDR3: CASSSEATGELFF.

V gene TRBV11-2 combines with J gene TRBJ2-3; TCRdb designates TRBD2, a call that cannot be tested without DNA. The CDR3 is 17 amino acids. Germline assignment: CDR1 SGHAT and CDR2 FQNNGV. The CDR3 reads CASSLDGGITSTDTQYF.